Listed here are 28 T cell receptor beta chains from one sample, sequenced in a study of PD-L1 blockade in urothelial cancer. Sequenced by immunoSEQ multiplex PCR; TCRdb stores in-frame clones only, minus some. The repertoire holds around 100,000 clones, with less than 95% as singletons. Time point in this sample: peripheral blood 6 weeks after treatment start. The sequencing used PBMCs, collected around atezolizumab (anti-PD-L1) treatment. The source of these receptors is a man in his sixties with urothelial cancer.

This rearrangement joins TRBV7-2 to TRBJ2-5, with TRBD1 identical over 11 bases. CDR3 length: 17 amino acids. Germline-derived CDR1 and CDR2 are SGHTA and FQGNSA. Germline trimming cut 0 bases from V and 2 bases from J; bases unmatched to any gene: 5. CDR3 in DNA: TGTGCCAGCAGCTTAGCCTCCGGGACAGGGGGGCAAGAGACCCAGTACTTC. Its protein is CASSLASGTGGQETQYF.

The CDR3 nucleotides read TGTGCCAGCAGCGTAGGAGCAGGGGGCCGCAATCAGCCCCAGCATTTT. Its translation: CASSVGAGGRNQPQHF. The chain has TRBV9 and TRBJ1-5; 8 positions agree with TRBD1. Germline lookup yields CDR1 SGDLS and CDR2 YYNGEE. The junction had 4 bases not matched to a gene; V was cut back by 0 bases and J by 2 bases. The CDR3 length is 16 residues.

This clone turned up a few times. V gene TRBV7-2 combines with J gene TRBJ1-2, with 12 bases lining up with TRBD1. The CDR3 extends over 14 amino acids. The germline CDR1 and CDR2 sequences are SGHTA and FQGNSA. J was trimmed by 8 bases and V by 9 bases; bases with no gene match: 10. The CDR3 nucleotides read TGTGCCAGTATCCCGGGACAGGGGGCCAAGGGCTACACCTTC. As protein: CASIPGQGAKGYTF. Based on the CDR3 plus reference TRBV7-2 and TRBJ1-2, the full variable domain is GAGVSQSPSNKVTEKGKDVELRCDPISGHTALYWYRQSLGQGLEFLIYFQGNSAPDKSGLPSDRFSAERTGGSVSTLTIQRTQQEDSAVYLCASIPGQGAKGYTFGSGTRLTVV.

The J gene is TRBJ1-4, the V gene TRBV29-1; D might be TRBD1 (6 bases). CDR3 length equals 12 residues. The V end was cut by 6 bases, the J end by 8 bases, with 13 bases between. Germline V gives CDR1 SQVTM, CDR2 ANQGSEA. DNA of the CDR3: TGCAGCGTCTACAGGGCGGGCGAAAAACTGTTTTTT. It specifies CSVYRAGEKLFF.

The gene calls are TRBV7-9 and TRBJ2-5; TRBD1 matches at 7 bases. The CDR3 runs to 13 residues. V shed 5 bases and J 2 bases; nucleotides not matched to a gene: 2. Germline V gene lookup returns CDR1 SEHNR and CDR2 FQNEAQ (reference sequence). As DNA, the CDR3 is TGTGCCAGCAGCAGGACAGGTCAAGAGACCCAGTACTTC. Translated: CASSRTGQETQYF.

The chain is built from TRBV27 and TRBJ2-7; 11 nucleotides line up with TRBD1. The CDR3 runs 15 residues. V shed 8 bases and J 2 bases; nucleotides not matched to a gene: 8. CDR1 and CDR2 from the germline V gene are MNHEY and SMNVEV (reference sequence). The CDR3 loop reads CASRTGGLRPYEQYF. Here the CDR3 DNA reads TGTGCCAGCCGGACAGGGGGCCTCCGGCCCTACGAGCAGTACTTC.

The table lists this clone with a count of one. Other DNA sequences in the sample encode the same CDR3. The CDR3 loop is CAISLQGGNQPQHF. As DNA, the CDR3 is TGTGCCATCAGCCTACAGGGGGGAAATCAGCCCCAGCATTTT. This chain uses TRBV10-3 with TRBJ1-5; 8 bases align to TRBD1. The CDR3 runs 14 residues. The ends lost 6 bases at V and 4 bases at J; junction bases unmatched: 5. Germline lookup yields CDR1 ENHRY and CDR2 SYGVKD.

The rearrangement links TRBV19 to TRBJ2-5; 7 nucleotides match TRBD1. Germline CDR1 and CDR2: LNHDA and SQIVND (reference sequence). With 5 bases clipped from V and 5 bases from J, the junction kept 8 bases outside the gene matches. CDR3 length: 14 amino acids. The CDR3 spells CASSFTGATETQYF. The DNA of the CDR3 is TGTGCCAGTAGTTTTACAGGGGCGACGGAGACCCAGTACTTC.

This CDR3 reads CASSNRLAGATYEQYF. DNA for the CDR3: TGTGCCAGCAGCAATCGACTAGCGGGGGCCACTTACGAGCAGTACTTC. The rearrangement links TRBV11-2 to TRBJ2-7; 12 positions agree with TRBD2. The CDR3 covers 16 residues. The V and J ends lost 5 bases and 4 bases, in that order; junction bases with no gene match: 9. Per germline, CDR1 SGHAT and CDR2 FQNNGV.

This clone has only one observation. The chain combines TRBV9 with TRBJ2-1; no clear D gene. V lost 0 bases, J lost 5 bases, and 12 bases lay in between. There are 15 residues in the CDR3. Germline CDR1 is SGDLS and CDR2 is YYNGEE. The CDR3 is CASSVAAASHNEQFF. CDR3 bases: TGTGCCAGCAGCGTAGCGGCGGCCAGCCACAATGAGCAGTTCTTC.

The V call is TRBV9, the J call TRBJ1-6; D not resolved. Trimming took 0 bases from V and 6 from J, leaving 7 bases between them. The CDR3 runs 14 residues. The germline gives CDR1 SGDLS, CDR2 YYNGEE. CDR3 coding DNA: TGTGCCAGCAGCGTAGACTTAGCTAATTCACCCCTCCACTTT. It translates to CASSVDLANSPLHF.

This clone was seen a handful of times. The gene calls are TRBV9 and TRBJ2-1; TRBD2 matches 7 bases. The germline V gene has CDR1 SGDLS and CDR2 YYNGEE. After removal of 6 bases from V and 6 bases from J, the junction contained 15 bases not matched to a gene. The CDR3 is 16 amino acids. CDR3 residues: CASNMGTTDNLNEQFF. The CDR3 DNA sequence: TGTGCCAGCAATATGGGGACTACCGACAACCTCAATGAGCAGTTCTTC.

CDR3: CASSIGGSKGDTQYF. In DNA form, the CDR3 reads TGTGCCAGTAGTATCGGCGGGAGCAAGGGAGATACGCAGTATTTT. The chain has TRBV19 and TRBJ2-3; 7 nucleotides align to TRBD2. From germline, CDR1 is LNHDA and CDR2 SQIVND (reference sequence). This CDR3 contains 15 residues. V was clipped by 3 bases and J by 5 bases; unmatched bases: 8.

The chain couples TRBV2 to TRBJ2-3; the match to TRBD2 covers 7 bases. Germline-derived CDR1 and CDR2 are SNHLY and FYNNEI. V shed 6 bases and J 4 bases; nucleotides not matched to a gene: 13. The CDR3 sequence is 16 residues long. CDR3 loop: CASRVGGTLAADTQYF. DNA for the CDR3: TGTGCCAGCAGAGTGGGGGGGACTTTAGCAGCAGATACGCAGTATTTT.

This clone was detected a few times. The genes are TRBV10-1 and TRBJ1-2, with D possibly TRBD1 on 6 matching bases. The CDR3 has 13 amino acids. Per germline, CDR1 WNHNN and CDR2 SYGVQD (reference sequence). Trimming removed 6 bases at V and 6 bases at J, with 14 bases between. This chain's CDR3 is CASSRTVADGYTF. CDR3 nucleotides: TGCGCCAGCAGCCGGACAGTGGCTGATGGCTACACCTTC.

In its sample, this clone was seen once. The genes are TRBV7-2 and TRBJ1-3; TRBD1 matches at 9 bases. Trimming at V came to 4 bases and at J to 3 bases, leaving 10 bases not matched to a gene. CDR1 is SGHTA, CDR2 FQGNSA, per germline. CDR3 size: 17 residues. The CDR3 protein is CASSSVSGTGFGNTIYF. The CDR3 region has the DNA TGTGCCAGCAGCTCGGTCTCCGGGACAGGGTTTGGAAACACCATATATTTT.

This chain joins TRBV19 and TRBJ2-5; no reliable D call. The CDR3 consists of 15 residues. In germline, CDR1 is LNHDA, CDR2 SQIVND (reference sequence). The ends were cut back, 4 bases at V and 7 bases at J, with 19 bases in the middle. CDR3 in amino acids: CASSRDSRRRGTQYF. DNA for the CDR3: TGTGCCAGTAGTAGAGATAGCCGCCGGCGAGGGACCCAGTACTTC.

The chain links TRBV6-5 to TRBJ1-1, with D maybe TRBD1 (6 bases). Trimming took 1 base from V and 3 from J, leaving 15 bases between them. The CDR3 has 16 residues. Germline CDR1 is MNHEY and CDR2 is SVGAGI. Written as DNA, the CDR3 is TGTGCCAGCAGTTACTGGGGGCAGGCTCGGGACACTGAAGCTTTCTTT. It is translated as CASSYWGQARDTEAFF.

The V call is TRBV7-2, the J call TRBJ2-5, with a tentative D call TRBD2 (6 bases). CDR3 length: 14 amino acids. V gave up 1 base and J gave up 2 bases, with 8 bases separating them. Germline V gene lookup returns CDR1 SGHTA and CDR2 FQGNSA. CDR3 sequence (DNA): TGTGCCAGCAGCTTAGTAGGAGGGCAAGAGACCCAGTACTTC. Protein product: CASSLVGGQETQYF.

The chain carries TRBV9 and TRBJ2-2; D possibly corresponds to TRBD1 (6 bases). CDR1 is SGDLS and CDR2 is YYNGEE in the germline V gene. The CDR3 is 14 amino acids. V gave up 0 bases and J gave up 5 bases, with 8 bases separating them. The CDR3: CASSVGQATGELFF. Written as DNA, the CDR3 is TGTGCCAGCAGCGTAGGACAGGCAACCGGGGAGCTGTTTTTT.

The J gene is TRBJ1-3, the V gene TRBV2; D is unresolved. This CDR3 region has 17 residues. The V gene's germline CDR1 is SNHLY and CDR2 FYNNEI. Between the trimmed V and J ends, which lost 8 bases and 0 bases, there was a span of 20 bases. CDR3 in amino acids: CASLKGEGRSSGNTIYF. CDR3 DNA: TGTGCCAGCCTAAAGGGAGAGGGAAGGAGCTCTGGAAACACCATATATTTT. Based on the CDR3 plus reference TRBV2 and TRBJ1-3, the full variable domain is EPEVTQTPSHQVTQMGQEVILRCVPISNHLYFYWYRQILGQKVEFLVSFYNNEISEKSEIFDDQFSVERPDGSNFTLKIRSTKLEDSAMYFCASLKGEGRSSGNTIYFGEGSWLTVV.

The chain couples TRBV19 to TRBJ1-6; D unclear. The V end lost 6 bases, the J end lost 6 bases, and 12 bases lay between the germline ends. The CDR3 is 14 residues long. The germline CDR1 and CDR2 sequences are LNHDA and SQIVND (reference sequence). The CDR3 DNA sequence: TGTGCCAGTAGCACCGGGTCCATTAATTCACCCCTCCACTTT. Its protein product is CASSTGSINSPLHF.

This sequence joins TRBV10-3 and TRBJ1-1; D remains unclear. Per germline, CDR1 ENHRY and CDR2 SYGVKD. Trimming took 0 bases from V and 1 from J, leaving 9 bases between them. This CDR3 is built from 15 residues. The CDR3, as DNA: TGTGCCATCAGTGAGTCGTCGAGGGAGAACACTGAAGCTTTCTTT. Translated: CAISESSRENTEAFF.

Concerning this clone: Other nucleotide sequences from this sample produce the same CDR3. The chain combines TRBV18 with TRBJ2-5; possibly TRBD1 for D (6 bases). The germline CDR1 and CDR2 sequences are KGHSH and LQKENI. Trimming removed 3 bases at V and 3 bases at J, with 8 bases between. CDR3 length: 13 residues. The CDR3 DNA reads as TGTGCCAGCTCACCGAACAGGGAAGAGACCCAGTACTTC. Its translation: CASSPNREETQYF. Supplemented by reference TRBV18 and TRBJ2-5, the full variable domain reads NAGVMQNPRHLVRRRGQEARLRCSPMKGHSHVYWYRQLPEEGLKFMVYLQKENIIDESGMPKERFSAEFPKEGPSILRIQQVVRGDSAAYFCASSPNREETQYFGPGTRLLVL.

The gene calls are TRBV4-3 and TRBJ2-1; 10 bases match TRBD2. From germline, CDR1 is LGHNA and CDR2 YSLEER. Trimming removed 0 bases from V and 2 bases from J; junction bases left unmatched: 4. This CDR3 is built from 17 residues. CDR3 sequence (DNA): TGCGCCAGCAGCCAAGAAACTAGCGGGGTCCCCTACAATGAGCAGTTCTTC. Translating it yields CASSQETSGVPYNEQFF.

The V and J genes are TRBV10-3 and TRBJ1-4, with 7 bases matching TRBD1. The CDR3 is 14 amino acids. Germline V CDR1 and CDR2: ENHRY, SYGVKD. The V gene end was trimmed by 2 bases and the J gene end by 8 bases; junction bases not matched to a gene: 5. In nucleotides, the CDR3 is TGTGCCATCAGTGAGAAGGGGGCGCAGGAAAAACTGTTTTTT. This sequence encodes CAISEKGAQEKLFF.

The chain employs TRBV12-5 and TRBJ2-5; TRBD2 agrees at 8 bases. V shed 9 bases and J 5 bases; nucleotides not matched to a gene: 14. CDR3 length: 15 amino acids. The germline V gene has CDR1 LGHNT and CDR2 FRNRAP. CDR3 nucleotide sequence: TGTGCTAGCGCCTCTTCCGGGGGGGGCTGGGAGACCCAGTACTTC. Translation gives CASASSGGGWETQYF.

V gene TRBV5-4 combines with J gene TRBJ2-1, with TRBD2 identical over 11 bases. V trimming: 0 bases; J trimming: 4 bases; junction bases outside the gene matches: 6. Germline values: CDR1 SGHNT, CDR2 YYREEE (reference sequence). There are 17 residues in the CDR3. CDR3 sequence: CASSLASSGRTYNEQFF. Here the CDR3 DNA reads TGTGCCAGCAGCTTGGCCTCTAGCGGGAGGACATACAATGAGCAGTTCTTC.